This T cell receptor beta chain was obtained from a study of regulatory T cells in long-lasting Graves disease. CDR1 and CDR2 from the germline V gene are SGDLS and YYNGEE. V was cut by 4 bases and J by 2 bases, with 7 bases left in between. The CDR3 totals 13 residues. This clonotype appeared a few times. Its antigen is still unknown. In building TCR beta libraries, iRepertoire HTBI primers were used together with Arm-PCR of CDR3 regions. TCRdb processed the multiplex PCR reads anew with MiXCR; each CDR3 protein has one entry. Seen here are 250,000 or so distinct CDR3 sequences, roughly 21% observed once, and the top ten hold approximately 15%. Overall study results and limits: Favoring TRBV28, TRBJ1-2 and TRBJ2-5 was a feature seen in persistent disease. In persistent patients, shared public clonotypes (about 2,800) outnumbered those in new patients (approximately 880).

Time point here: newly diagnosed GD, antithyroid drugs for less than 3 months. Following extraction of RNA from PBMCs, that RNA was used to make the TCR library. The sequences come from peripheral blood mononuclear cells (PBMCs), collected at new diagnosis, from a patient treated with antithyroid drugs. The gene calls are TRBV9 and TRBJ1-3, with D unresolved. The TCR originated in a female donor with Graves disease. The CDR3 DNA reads TGTGCCAGCAGCCCCTTGGCTGGAAACACCATATATTTT. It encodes CASSPLAGNTIYF.